Listed below are T cell receptor beta chains from one sample, sequenced in a study of blood T cell repertoires in COVID-19. Here immunoSEQ multiplex PCR was the method, and the copy in TCRdb shows in-frame clones only, minus some. The sample consists of around 180,000 clones, roughly 70% of them appearing once. The sample taken for sequencing was peripheral blood. These receptors all come from a woman older than 75 with acute or convalescent COVID-19. The CDR3 runs from the conserved cysteine through the conserved F or W. A D gene is named only where the DNA matches it firmly. Clone size is shown for a subset of rows, as once, few, many or a class of expanded clone.

V gene	D gene	clone size	J gene	CDR3 protein	CDR3 DNA
TRBV5-1	NA	NA	TRBJ2-5	CASSGRTVQETQYF	TGCGCCAGCAGCGGTCGGACAGTCCAAGAGACCCAGTACTTC
TRBV3-1/TRBV3-2	NA	NA	TRBJ2-1	CASSQVPEHEQFF	TGTGCCAGCAGCCAAGTTCCGGAGCATGAGCAGTTCTTC
TRBV28	TRBD1	few	TRBJ1-2	CASSRTGYPNYGYTF	TGTGCCAGCAGTAGGACAGGGTATCCTAACTATGGCTACACCTTC
TRBV6-2/TRBV6-3	TRBD2	NA	TRBJ2-7	CASSPLRAGGSYEQYF	TGTGCCAGCAGTCCGCTGAGGGCGGGAGGGTCCTACGAGCAGTACTTC
TRBV10-2	TRBD2	NA	TRBJ2-5	CASQSGGSETQYF	TGCGCCAGCCAGTCGGGGGGTTCAGAGACCCAGTACTTC
TRBV6-5	NA	NA	TRBJ2-7	CAEGDYEQYF	TGTGCCGAGGGGGACTACGAGCAGTACTTC
TRBV6-2/TRBV6-3	TRBD1	NA	TRBJ2-5	CASSLIPQGAGETQYF	TGTGCCAGCAGTTTAATCCCACAGGGGGCTGGGGAGACCCAGTACTTC
TRBV12-3/TRBV12-4	NA	NA	TRBJ2-7	CASTTDTVSSQYF	TGTGCCAGCACCACTGACACGGTTAGTTCCCAGTACTTC
TRBV27	NA	once	TRBJ2-3	CASSLGVGGPDTQYF	TGTGCCAGCAGTTTAGGCGTAGGAGGGCCAGATACGCAGTATTTT
TRBV18	NA	NA	TRBJ2-5	CASSPGGFRETQYF	TGTGCCAGCTCACCAGGGGGGTTTAGAGAGACCCAGTACTTC
TRBV25-1	NA	few	TRBJ1-3	CASSALGGLESSGNTIYF	TGTGCCAGCAGCGCTCTGGGGGGGCTCGAGAGCTCTGGAAACACCATATATTTT
TRBV6-2/TRBV6-3	NA	NA	TRBJ1-2	CASSYGEGYTF	TGTGCCAGCAGTTACGGTGAGGGCTACACCTTC
TRBV5-1	TRBD1	NA	TRBJ2-5	CASSSDRVETQYF	TGCGCCAGCAGCTCGGACAGGGTTGAGACCCAGTACTTC
TRBV3-1/TRBV3-2	TRBD2	NA	TRBJ2-7	CASSQDGAGGYYEQYF	TGTGCCAGCAGCCAAGATGGGGCGGGAGGCTACTACGAGCAGTACTTC
TRBV14	NA	NA	TRBJ1-3	CASSRYITGTSGNTIYF	TGTGCCAGCAGCCGATATATAACAGGCACCTCTGGAAACACCATATATTTT
TRBV2	NA	few	TRBJ1-1	CASSARSTIGNTEAFF	TGTGCCAGCAGCGCTCGATCGACTATAGGGAACACTGAAGCTTTCTTT
TRBV28	TRBD1	NA	TRBJ1-4	CASRKTGEVRKLFF	TGTGCCAGCAGAAAGACAGGGGAGGTTAGAAAACTGTTTTTT
TRBV19	TRBD1	NA	TRBJ1-5	CASSIGGQGSDPQHF	TGTGCCAGTAGTATAGGCGGACAGGGGTCCGACCCCCAGCATTTT
TRBV6-2/TRBV6-3	NA	NA	TRBJ2-7	CASSRTGTNEQYF	TGTGCCAGCAGCCGGACAGGGACTAACGAGCAGTACTTC
TRBV10-2	NA	NA	TRBJ1-1	CASRPQAGSSGTEAFF	TGCGCCAGCAGGCCGCAAGCGGGTTCAAGCGGCACTGAAGCTTTCTTT
TRBV3-1/TRBV3-2	NA	NA	TRBJ1-1	CASSQDGTIMNTEAFF	TGTGCCAGCAGCCAAGATGGTACTATCATGAACACTGAAGCTTTCTTT
TRBV6-5	NA	NA	TRBJ1-1	CASRLRGSNTEAFF	TGTGCCAGCAGGCTCCGGGGTTCGAACACTGAAGCTTTCTTT
TRBV5-1	TRBD1	NA	TRBJ2-7	CASSPPGQPTTYEQYF	TGCGCCAGCAGCCCACCGGGACAGCCTACCACCTACGAGCAGTACTTC
TRBV7-3	NA	few	TRBJ2-7	CASSLIVSGSYEQYF	TGTGCCAGCAGCTTAATCGTTAGCGGCTCCTACGAGCAGTACTTC
TRBV4-3	NA	NA	TRBJ1-3	CASSRDRSSGNTIYF	TGCGCCAGCAGCCGCGATCGAAGCTCTGGAAACACCATATATTTT
TRBV27	NA	NA	TRBJ2-2	CASSLSSLNTGELFF	TGTGCCAGCAGTTTATCCTCCCTGAACACCGGGGAGCTGTTTTTT
TRBV27	TRBD1	NA	TRBJ1-6	CASSLGQESYPLHF	TGTGCCAGCAGTTTGGGACAGGAAAGCTACCCCCTCCACTTT
TRBV27	TRBD2	NA	TRBJ2-3	CASSPLTGGWGTQYF	TGTGCCAGCAGTCCGCTGACGGGGGGTTGGGGTACGCAGTATTTT
TRBV28	TRBD2	NA	TRBJ2-5	CASSSPYERGQETQYF	TGTGCCAGCAGTTCCCCGTACGAGCGGGGGCAAGAGACCCAGTACTTC
TRBV10-3	NA	NA	TRBJ1-1	CAISESGRVTEAFF	TGTGCCATCAGTGAGTCTGGGCGGGTGACGGAAGCTTTCTTT
TRBV29-1	NA	NA	TRBJ1-1	CSVTRGAGTTEAFF	TGCAGCGTCACGAGGGGCGCGGGAACTACTGAAGCTTTCTTT
TRBV7-2	NA	few	TRBJ1-5	CASSLHSNQPQHF	TGTGCCAGCAGCTTACATAGCAATCAGCCCCAGCATTTT
TRBV11-2	TRBD1	NA	TRBJ1-1	CASSALDRLFTEAFF	TGTGCCAGCAGCGCATTGGACAGGCTATTCACTGAAGCTTTCTTT
TRBV29-1	TRBD2	once	TRBJ2-3	CSAVSLAGVAHYTDTQYF	TGCAGCGCCGTATCTCTAGCGGGAGTAGCACATTACACAGATACGCAGTATTTT
TRBV11-2	TRBD1	NA	TRBJ2-7	CASSLQGDSYEQYF	TGTGCCAGCAGCCTACAGGGGGACTCCTACGAGCAGTACTTC
TRBV28	NA	NA	TRBJ2-6	CASIGGSSGANVLTF	TGTGCCAGCATAGGCGGTAGCTCTGGGGCCAACGTCCTGACTTTC
TRBV29-1	TRBD1	few	TRBJ2-2	CSVERDSETGELFF	TGCAGCGTTGAAAGGGACAGTGAAACCGGGGAGCTGTTTTTT
TRBV7-3	NA	NA	TRBJ1-2	CASRSDLRTVVYGYTF	TGTGCCAGCAGATCCGATCTCCGAACGGTAGTCTATGGCTACACCTTC
TRBV5-1	TRBD1	once	TRBJ2-5	CASSISPGQAQETQYF	TGCGCCAGCAGCATAAGTCCGGGACAGGCTCAAGAGACCCAGTACTTC
TRBV10-3	TRBD1	NA	TRBJ2-1	CAISESKGTGGIGEQFF	TGTGCCATCAGTGAGTCGAAGGGGACAGGGGGAATAGGTGAGCAGTTCTTC
TRBV9	TRBD2	NA	TRBJ2-2	CASSVSGRVNTGELFF	TGTGCCAGCAGCGTTAGCGGGAGGGTTAACACCGGGGAGCTGTTTTTT
TRBV19	TRBD2	once	TRBJ2-5	CASSIAGRGQETQYF	TGTGCCAGTAGTATTGCAGGGAGGGGTCAAGAGACCCAGTACTTC
TRBV2	NA	NA	TRBJ1-5	CASTYSRTSNQPQHF	TGTGCCAGCACGTATAGCAGAACCAGCAATCAGCCCCAGCATTTT
TRBV30	TRBD1	NA	TRBJ2-1	CAWSSGTGGLNEQFF	TGTGCCTGGAGTTCCGGGACAGGGGGCTTGAATGAGCAGTTCTTC
TRBV30	TRBD1	NA	TRBJ2-7	CARNRDRTSYEQYF	TGTGCCCGGAACCGGGACAGAACTTCCTACGAGCAGTACTTC
TRBV5-1	TRBD1	NA	TRBJ2-3	CASSPGQISTDTQYF	TGCGCCAGCAGCCCGGGACAGATATCCACAGATACGCAGTATTTT
TRBV3-1/TRBV3-2	TRBD1	few	TRBJ2-3	CASSRDRVRDTQYF	TGTGCCAGCAGCCGAGACAGGGTACGAGATACGCAGTATTTT
TRBV28	NA	NA	TRBJ1-1	CASRLLPTGVPEAFF	TGTGCCAGCAGGCTACTCCCCACAGGCGTCCCTGAAGCTTTCTTT
TRBV7-9	TRBD2	NA	TRBJ2-7	CASSATAGLAIHEQYF	TGTGCCAGCAGTGCGACGGCCGGACTAGCGATCCACGAGCAGTACTTC